This T cell receptor beta chain was retrieved from a study of neoadjuvant nivolumab and ipilimumab in lung cancer. General observations from the study: TCR richness and clonality were higher in tumors than adjacent uninvolved lung.

Remarks on this clone: No antigen is known for it.

V was clipped by 0 bases and J by 4 bases, with 7 bases between them. This CDR3 spans 13 amino acids. Germline V gives CDR1 SGHNT, CDR2 YYREEE (reference sequence). TCRdb keeps only in-frame clones here, not all; method: immunoSEQ multiplex PCR. The sample holds tens of thousands of clones, 82% seen once. The chain uses TRBV5-4 and TRBJ2-5; tentative D call: TRBD2 (5 bases). This TCR was sampled from an adult with non-small cell lung cancer. The sequenced sample was peripheral blood, obtained before neoadjuvant nivolumab, alone or with ipilimumab. The CDR3, as DNA: TGTGCCAGCAGCTTGGACAGCGGAGAGACCCAGTACTTC. Residues: CASSLDSGETQYF.